This T cell receptor beta chain is from a study of shared clonotypes between healthy human individuals (TCRdb year 2020). Concerning the study at large: Three men and two women, aged 18 to 49 years, made up the cohort. For each donor, CD4 naive and CD4 memory were each given three plates, CD8 naive was given two plates, and CD8 memory was given one plate. To estimate repertoire size and how much clonotypes are shared between individuals, the study performed deep sequencing of blood TCR repertoires from about 5 healthy adults. Different laboratories and diverse techniques were used to prepare libraries and sequence TCR repertoires, to increase sequencing depth and limit assay-specific biases. Each donor's leukapheresis produced roughly between roughly 0.9 and 9 billion PBMCs. Study-wide findings and limitations: Based on pairwise subsampling, the degree of clonotype sharing among donors was expected to be affected by sequencing depth. Compared with non-shared clonotypes, clonotypes shared by all four sorted-subset donors had higher generation probabilities. Sampling was restricted to blood, and TCR repertoires in tissues likely differ from the TCR repertoires found in blood. Larger estimated clonotype richness was generally found for naive subsets than for memory subsets. Rarefaction of sorted-subset datasets indicated incomplete sequencing despite the large sequencing depth. The small number of donors limited the genetic and exposure-history diversity represented. Sharing across a few donors was observed for around 5% of naive CD4, 3% to 4% of naive CD8, about 2.3% of memory CD4, and around 0.42% of memory CD8 clonotypes.

This clone was detected only once. The target of this receptor is not known. Per-nucleotide qualities are absent, and no much larger clonotype sits a single base away. TCR CDR3 regions were amplified from genomic DNA by multiplex PCR using the deep immunoSEQ assay. Genomic DNA extracted from each cell subset was distributed evenly over all wells of several immunoSEQ 96-well plates, and each plate served as one replicate. For sorted subsets, around 0.2 ug genomic DNA, equal to tens of thousands of T cell genomes, was loaded into each replicate PCR. The purified libraries were quantified using a Qubit 3.0 fluorometer, sized with a Bioanalyzer 2100, and then quantified again using the KAPA Library Quantification kit. Every immunoSEQ 96-well plate was sequenced on a dedicated single-read 150-cycle Illumina NextSeq 550 flow cell. Processing in the source paper ran as follows. Because the immunoSEQ output held only junctional sequences and lacked quality scores, the filtering could not match the filtering applied to full-length reads. Sequences were annotated with PyIR, a Python wrapper for IgBLAST v1.9, and V/J genes and CDR3 were assigned using IMGT germline references. Reads were filtered out if the reads had weak V/J assignments (E-value above 1e-6), no CDR3, stop codons, out-of-frame junctions, or ambiguous translated residues. V3J clonotypes were defined as sequences sharing the same inferred V gene, J gene, and CDR3 amino acid sequence. Percentage overlap between repertoires was calculated by dividing the number of shared unique clonotypes by the size of the smaller repertoire. Richness of each repertoire was evaluated using RTK rarefaction, the Chao1 estimator, and Recon v2.1 estimates of unobserved clonotypes. For all TCRbeta clonotypes obtained by the gDNA method from several donors, generation probabilities were computed with OLGA. The immuneACCESS repertoire file appears here via TCRdb, limited to in-frame rearrangements. These files lack a portion of the clones; in checked studies, under half of the deficit traces to unresolved V genes, and the cause of the others is not known. That table gives V, J and clone size, and the DNA gave D and trimming. Within this sample are about 380,000 clones, with about 96% of them counted one time only. The top ten clones comprise about 0.32% of the sample.

At the junction V is shortened by 1 base and J by 1 base, with 9 bases in between. The CDR3 goes from the cysteine to the phenylalanine over 15 residues. CDR3 DNA is the only sequence kept; it has 45 bases, read in frame from the first base. Healthy HIV-negative adults with no recently reported acute infections or vaccinations were included as donors. Only Caucasian adults living in Nashville, Tennessee, USA were represented among the donors. CD8 memory samples consisted of magnetically selected CD45RO+ cells combined with CCR7-negative CD45RA+ effector memory (TemRA) cells. Blood was obtained by leukapheresis, after which PBMCs were separated by Ficoll-Histopaque density gradient centrifugation and cryopreserved in liquid nitrogen vapor phase. Analytical flow cytometry was used to check the purity and quantity of every magnetically sorted T cell population. Genomic DNA was isolated from each sorted fraction and quantified by UV absorbance on a Nanodrop 2000c.

This TCR was sampled from a man aged 25 to 40 in good health. The specimen was memory CD8+ T cells sorted from blood. The sample's cell subset or site label, decoded: CD45RO+ cells pooled with CCR7-negative TemRA cells. The chain was built from TRBV5-3 and TRBJ1-5, with the D gene uncertain. TRBV5-3 is an open reading frame, and its role is uncertain. The nucleotide sequence is TGTGCCAGAAGCTTGAGGGTTTGGAGCAATCAGCCCCAGCATTTT. This translates into CARSLRVWSNQPQHF.